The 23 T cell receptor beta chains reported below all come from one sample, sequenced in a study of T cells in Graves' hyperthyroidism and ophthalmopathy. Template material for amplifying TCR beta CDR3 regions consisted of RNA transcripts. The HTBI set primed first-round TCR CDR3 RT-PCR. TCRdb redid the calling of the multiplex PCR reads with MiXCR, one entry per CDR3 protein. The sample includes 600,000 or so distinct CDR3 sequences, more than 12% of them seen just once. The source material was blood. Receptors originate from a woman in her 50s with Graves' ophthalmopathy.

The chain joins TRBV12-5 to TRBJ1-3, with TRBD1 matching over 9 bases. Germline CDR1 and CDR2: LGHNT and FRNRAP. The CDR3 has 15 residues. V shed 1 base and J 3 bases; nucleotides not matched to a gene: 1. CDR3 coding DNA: TGTGCTAGTGGTTTGGAGACAGGGGGTGGAAACACCATATATTTT. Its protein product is CASGLETGGGNTIYF. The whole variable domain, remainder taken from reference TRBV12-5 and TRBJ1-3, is DARVTQTPRHKVTEMGQEVTMRCQPILGHNTVFWYRQTMMQGLELLAYFRNRAPLDDSGMPKDRFSAEMPDATLATLKIQPSEPRDSAVYFCASGLETGGGNTIYFGEGSWLTVV.

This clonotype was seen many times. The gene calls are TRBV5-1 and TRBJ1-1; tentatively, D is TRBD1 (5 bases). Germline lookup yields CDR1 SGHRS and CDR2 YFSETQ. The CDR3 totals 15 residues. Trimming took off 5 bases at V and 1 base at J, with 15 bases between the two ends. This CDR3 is CASSIRGAGNTEAFF. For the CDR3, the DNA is TGCGCCAGCAGTATTCGGGGCGCTGGGAACACTGAAGCTTTCTTT.

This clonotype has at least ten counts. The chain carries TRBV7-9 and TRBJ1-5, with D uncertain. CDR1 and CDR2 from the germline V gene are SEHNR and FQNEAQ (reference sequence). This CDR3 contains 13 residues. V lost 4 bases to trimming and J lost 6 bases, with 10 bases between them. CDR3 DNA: TGTGCCAGCAGCTCCATGATAGGTCAGCCCCAGCATTTT. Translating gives CASSSMIGQPQHF.

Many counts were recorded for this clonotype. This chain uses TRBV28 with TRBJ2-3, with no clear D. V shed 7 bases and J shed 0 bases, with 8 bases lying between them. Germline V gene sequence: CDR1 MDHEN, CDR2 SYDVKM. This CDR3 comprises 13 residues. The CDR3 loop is CASTRTSTDTQYF. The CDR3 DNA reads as TGTGCCAGCACCAGAACAAGCACAGATACGCAGTATTTT.

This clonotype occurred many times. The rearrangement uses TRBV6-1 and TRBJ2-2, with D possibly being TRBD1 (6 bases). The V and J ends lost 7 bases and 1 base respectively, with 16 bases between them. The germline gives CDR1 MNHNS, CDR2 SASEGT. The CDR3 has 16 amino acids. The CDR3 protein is CASKSGHLRNTGELFF. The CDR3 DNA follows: TGTGCCAGCAAGTCGGGACATCTCCGGAACACCGGGGAGCTGTTTTTT.

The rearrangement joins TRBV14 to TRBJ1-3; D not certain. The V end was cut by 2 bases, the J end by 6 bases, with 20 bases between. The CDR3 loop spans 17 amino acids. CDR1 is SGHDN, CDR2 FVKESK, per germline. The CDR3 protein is CASSQFIGSAVQNTIYF. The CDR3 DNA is TGTGCCAGCAGCCAATTTATTGGCTCGGCAGTCCAAAACACCATATATTTT.

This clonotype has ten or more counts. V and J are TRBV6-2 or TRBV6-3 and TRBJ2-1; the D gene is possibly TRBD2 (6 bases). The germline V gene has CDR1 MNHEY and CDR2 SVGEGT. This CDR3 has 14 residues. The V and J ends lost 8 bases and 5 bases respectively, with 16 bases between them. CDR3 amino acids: CASSQPSEDNEQFF. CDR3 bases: TGTGCCAGCTCTCAGCCTAGCGAGGACAATGAGCAGTTCTTC.

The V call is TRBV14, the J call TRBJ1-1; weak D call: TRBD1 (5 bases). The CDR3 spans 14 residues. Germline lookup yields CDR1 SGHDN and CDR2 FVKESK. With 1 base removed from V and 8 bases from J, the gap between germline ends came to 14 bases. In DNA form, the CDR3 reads TGTGCCAGCAGCCAAGGGGGGGGTATCCCCGAAGCTTTCTTT. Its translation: CASSQGGGIPEAFF.

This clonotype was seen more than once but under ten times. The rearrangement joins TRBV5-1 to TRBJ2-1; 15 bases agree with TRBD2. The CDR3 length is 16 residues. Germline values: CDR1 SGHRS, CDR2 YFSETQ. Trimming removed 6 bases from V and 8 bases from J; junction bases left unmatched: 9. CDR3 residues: CASNEGLAGGIDEQFF. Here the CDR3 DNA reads TGCGCCAGCAACGAGGGACTAGCGGGGGGAATCGATGAGCAGTTCTTC.

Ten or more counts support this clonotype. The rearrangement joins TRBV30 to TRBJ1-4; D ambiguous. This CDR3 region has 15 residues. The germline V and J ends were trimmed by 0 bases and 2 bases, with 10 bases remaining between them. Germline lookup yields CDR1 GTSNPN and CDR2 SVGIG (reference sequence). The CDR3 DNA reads TGTGCCTGGAGTGTTCATGGGGTTACTAATGAAAAACTGTTTTTT. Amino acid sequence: CAWSVHGVTNEKLFF.

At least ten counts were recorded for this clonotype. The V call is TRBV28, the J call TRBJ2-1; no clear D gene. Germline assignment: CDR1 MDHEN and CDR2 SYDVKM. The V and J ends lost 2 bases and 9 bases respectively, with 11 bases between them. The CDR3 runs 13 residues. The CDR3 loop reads CASSLVGFTEQFF. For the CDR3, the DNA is TGTGCCAGCAGTTTAGTTGGGTTTACTGAGCAGTTCTTC.

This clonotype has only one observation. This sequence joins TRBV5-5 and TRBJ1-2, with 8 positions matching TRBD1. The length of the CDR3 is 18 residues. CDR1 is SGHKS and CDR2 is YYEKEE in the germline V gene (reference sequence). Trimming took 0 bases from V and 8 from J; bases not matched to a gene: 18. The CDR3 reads CASSLGQGTMLNTGGYTF. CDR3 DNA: TGTGCCAGCAGCTTGGGACAGGGGACTATGTTAAATACGGGAGGCTACACCTTC.

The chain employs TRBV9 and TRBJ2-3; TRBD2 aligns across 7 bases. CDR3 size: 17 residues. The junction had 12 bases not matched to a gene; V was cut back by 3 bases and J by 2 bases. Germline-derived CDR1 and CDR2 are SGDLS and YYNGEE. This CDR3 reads CASSAAGRLLVTDTQYF. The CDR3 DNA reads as TGTGCCAGCAGCGCAGCGGGACGGCTCTTGGTCACAGATACGCAGTATTTT.

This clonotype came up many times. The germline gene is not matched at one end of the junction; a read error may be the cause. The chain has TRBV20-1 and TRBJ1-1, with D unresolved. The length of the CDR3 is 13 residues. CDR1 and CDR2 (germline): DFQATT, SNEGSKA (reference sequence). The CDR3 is CNARKKVNTEAFF. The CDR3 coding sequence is TGCAATGCTAGAAAGAAGGTGAACACTGAAGCTTTCTTT.

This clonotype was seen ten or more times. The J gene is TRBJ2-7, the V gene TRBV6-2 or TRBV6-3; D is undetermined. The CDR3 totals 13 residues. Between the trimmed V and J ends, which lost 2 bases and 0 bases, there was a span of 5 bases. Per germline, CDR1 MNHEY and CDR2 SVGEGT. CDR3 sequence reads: CASSYGYSYEQYF. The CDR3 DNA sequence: TGTGCCAGCAGTTACGGCTACTCCTACGAGCAGTACTTC.

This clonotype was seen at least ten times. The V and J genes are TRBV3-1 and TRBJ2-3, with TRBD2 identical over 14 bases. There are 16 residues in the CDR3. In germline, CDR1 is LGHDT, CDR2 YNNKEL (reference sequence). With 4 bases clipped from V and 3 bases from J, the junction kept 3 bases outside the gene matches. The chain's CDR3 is CASSPGTSGRTDTQYF. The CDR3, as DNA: TGTGCCAGCAGCCCAGGGACTAGCGGGAGAACAGATACGCAGTATTTT.

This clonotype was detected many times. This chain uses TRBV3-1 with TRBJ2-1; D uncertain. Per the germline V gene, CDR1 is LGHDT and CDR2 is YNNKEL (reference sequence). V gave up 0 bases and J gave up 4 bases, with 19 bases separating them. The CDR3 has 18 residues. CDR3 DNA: TGTGCCAGCAGCCAAGAACGAAACGGAGATAACTTTTACAATGAGCAGTTCTTC. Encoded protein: CASSQERNGDNFYNEQFF.

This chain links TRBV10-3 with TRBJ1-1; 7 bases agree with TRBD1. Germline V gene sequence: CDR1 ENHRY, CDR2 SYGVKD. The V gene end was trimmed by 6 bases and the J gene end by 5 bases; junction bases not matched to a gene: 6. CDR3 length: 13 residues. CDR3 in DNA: TGTGCCATCAGCCGACAGGGCGAGACTGAAGCTTTCTTT. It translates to CAISRQGETEAFF.

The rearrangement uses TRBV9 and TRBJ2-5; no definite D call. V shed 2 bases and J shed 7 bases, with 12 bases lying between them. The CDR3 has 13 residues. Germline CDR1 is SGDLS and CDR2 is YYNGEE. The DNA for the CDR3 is TGTGCCAGCAGCGTTGATGGGGAAGGGACCCAGTACTTC. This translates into CASSVDGEGTQYF.

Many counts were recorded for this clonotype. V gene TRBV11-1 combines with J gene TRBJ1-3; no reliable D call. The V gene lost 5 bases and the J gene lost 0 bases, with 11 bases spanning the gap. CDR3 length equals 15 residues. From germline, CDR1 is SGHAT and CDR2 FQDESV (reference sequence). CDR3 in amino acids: CASSATAISGNTIYF. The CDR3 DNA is TGTGCCAGCAGCGCAACAGCGATCTCTGGAAACACCATATATTTT.

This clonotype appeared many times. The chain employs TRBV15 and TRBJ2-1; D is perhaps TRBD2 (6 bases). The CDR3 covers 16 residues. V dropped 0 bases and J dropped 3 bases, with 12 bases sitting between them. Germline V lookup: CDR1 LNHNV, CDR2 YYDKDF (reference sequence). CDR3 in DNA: TGTGCCACCAGCAGAGAAGGGGCGGGATACTACAATGAGCAGTTCTTC. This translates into CATSREGAGYYNEQFF.

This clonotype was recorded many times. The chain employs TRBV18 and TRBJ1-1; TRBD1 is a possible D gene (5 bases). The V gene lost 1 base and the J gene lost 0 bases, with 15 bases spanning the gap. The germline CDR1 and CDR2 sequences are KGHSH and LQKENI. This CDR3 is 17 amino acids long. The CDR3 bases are TGTGCCAGCTCACCACAGGGACGCCTTACCATGAACACTGAAGCTTTCTTT. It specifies CASSPQGRLTMNTEAFF.

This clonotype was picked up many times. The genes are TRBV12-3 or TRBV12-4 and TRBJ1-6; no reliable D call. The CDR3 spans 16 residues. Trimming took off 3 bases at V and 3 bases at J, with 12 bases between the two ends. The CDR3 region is CASSFAGRNYNSPLHF. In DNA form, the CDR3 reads TGTGCCAGCAGTTTTGCTGGACGGAACTATAATTCACCCCTCCACTTT.